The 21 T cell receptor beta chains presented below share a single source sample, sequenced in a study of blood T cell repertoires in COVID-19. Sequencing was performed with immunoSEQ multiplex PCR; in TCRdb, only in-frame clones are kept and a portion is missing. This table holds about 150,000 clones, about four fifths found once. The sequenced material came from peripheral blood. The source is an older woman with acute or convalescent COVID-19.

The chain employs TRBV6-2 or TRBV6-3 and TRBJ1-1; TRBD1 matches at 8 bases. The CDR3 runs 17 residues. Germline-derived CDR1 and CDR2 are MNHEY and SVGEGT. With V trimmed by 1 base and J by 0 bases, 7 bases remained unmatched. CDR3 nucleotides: TGTGCCAGCAGTTACTACGGACAGGGAGGGTTGAACACTGAAGCTTTCTTT. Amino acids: CASSYYGQGGLNTEAFF.

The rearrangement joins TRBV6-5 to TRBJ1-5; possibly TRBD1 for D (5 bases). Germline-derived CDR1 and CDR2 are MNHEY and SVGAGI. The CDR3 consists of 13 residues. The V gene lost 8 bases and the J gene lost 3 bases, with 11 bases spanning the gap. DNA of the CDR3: TGTGCCAGCTCAGACAGCCACAATCAGCCCCAGCATTTT. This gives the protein CASSDSHNQPQHF.

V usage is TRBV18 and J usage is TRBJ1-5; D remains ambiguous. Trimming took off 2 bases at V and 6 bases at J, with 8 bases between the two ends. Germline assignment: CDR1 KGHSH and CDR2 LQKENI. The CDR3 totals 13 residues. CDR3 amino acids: CASSPGVSQPQHF. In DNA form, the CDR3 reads TGTGCCAGCTCACCAGGAGTGAGTCAGCCCCAGCATTTT.

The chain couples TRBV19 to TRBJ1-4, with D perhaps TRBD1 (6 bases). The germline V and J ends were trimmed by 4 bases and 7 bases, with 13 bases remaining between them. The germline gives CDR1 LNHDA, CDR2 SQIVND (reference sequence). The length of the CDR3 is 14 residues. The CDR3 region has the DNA TGTGCCAGTAGTAAAGCAGGGGCCGGTGAAAAACTGTTTTTT. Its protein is CASSKAGAGEKLFF.

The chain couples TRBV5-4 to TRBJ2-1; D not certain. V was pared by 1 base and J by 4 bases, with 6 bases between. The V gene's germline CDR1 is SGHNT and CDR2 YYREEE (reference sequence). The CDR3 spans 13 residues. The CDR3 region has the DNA TGTGCCAGCAGCTTGAAACAGTACAATGAGCAGTTCTTC. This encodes CASSLKQYNEQFF.

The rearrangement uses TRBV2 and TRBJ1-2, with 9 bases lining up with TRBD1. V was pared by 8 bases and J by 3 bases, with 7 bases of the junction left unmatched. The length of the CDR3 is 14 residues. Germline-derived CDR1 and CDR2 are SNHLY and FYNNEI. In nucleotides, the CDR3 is TGTGCCAGCGGGGACAGGGCGAGATACTATGGCTACACCTTC. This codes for CASGDRARYYGYTF.

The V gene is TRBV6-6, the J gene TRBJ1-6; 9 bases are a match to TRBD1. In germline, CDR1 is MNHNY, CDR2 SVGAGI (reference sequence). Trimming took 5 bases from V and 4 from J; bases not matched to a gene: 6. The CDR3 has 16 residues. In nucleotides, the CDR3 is TGTGCCAGCAGTACCTCGGGACAGGGTTATAATTCACCCCTCCACTTT. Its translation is CASSTSGQGYNSPLHF.

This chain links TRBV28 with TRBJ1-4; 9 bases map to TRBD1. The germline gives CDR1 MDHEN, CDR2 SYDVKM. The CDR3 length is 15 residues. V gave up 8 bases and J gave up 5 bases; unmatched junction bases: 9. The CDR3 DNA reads TGTGCCAGCCAACCTCCCGGGACAGGGAATGAAAAACTGTTTTTT. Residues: CASQPPGTGNEKLFF.

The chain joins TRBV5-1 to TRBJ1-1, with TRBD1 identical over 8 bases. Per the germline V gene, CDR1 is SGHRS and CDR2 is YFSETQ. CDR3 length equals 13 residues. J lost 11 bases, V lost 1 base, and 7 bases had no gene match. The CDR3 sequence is CASSLYGTGMAFF. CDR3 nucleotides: TGCGCCAGCAGCTTGTATGGGACAGGAATGGCTTTCTTT.

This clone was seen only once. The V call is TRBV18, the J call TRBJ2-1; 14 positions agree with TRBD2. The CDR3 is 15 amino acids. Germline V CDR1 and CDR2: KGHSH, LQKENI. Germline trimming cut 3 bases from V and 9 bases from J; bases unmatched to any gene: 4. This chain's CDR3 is CASSPGLAGVGEQFF. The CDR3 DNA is TGTGCCAGCTCACCGGGACTAGCGGGGGTTGGTGAGCAGTTCTTC.

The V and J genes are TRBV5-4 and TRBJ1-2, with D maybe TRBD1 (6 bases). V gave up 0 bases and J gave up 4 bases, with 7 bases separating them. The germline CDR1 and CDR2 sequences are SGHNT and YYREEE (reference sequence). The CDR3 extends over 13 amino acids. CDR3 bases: TGTGCCAGCAGCTTGGACAGGGCCTATGGCTACACCTTC. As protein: CASSLDRAYGYTF.

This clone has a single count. DNA of the CDR3: TGCGCCAGCAGCTACCCGAACGAGACAGCAACTAATGAAAAACTGTTTTTT. This sequence encodes CASSYPNETATNEKLFF. The chain couples TRBV5-1 to TRBJ1-4, with D possibly TRBD1 on 5 matching bases. Deletions cut 3 bases from V and 0 bases from J, with 15 bases between. This CDR3 has 17 residues. Germline V gives CDR1 SGHRS, CDR2 YFSETQ.

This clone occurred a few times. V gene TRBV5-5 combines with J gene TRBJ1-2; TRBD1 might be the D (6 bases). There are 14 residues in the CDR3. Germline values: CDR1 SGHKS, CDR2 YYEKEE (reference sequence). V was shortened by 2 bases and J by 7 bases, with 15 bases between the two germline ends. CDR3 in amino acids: CASSLRGGARGYTF. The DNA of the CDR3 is TGTGCCAGCAGCTTACGTGGGGGGGCTCGTGGCTACACCTTC.

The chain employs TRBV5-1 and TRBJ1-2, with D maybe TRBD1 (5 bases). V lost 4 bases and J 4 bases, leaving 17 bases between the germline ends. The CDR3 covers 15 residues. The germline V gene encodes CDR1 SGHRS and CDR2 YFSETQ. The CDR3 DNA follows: TGCGCCAGCAGCGGGCCTTCGACAGCCATCTATGGCTACACCTTC. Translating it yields CASSGPSTAIYGYTF.

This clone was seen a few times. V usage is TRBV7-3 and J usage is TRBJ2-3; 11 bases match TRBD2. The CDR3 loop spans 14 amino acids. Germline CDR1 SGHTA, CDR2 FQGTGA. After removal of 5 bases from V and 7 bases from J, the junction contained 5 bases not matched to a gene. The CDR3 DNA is TGTGCCAGCAGCCCACTAGCGGGGGTCCATACGCAGTATTTT. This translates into CASSPLAGVHTQYF.

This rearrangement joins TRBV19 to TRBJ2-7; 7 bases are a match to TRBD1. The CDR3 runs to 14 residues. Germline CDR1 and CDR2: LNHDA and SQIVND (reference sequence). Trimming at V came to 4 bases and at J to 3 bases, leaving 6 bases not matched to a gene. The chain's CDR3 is CASSKGQMIYEQYF. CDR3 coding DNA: TGTGCCAGTAGTAAGGGACAGATGATCTACGAGCAGTACTTC.

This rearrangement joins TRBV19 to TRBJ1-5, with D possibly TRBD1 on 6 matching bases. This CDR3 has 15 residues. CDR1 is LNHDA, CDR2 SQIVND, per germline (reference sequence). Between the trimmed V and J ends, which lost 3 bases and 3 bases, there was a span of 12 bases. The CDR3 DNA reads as TGTGCCAGTAGTATTGGGGGCAGCCACAATCAGCCCCAGCATTTT. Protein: CASSIGGSHNQPQHF.

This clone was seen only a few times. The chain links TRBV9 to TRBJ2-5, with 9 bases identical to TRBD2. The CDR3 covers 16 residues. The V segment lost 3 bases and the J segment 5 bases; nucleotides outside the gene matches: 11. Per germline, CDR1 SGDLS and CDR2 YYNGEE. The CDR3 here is CASSASGGRGRETQYF. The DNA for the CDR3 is TGTGCCAGCAGCGCGAGCGGGGGGCGGGGTAGGGAGACCCAGTACTTC.

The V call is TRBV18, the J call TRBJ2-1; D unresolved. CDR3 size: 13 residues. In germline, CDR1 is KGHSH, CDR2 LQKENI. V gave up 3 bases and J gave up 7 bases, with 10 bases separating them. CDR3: CASSPSLPNEQFF. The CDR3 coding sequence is TGTGCCAGCTCACCGTCACTCCCTAATGAGCAGTTCTTC.

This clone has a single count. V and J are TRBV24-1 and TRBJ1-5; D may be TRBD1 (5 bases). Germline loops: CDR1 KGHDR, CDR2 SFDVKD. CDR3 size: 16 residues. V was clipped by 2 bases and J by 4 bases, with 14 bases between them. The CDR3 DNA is TGTGCCACCAGTGATTCTGCCGGGACTAGAAATCAGCCCCAGCATTTT. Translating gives CATSDSAGTRNQPQHF.

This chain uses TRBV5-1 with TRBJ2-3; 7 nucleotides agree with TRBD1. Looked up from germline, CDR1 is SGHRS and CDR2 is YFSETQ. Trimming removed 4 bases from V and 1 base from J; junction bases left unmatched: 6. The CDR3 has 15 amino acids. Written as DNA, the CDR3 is TGCGCCAGCAGCCAACAGGGGTTCCGCACAGATACGCAGTATTTT. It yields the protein CASSQQGFRTDTQYF.